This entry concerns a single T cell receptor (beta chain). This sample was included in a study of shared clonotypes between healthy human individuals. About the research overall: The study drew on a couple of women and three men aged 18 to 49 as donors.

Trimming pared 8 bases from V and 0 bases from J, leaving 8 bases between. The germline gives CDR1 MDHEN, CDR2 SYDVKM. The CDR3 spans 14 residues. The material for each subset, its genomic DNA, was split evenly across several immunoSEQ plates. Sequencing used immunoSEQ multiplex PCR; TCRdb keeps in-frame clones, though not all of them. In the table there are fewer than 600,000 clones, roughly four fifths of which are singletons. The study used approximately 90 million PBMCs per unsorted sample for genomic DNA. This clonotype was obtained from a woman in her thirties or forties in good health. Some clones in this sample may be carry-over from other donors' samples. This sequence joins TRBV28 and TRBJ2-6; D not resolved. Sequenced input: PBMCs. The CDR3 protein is CASLESSGANVLTF. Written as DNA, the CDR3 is TGTGCCAGCCTAGAATCCTCTGGGGCCAACGTCCTGACTTTC.